Listed below are T cell receptor beta chains from one sample, sequenced in a study of metastatic and nonmetastatic thyroid tumors. MiXCR was used by TCRdb to re-call the PCR reads. The table shows about 15,000 clones, with 3.5% to 4.5% occurring only once. Sequenced sample: tumor tissue. These receptors were obtained from a female donor with papillary thyroid cancer or a benign thyroid nodule (not recorded which). Some clones in this sample may be carry-over from other donors' samples. CDR3s include the opening cysteine and the closing phenylalanine or tryptophan. Fields, in order: CDR3 length, clone size, D gene, V gene, J gene, CDR3 protein, CDR3 DNA. D genes are given only for firm matches. Not every row has a clone size; where given, it reads once, few, many or a size class.

len: 15
abundance: many
d_gene: NA
v_gene: TRBV15
j_gene: TRBJ1-5
CDR3aa: CATSRLPGPQWPQHF
CDR3nt: TGTGCCACCAGCAGACTACCGGGACCCCAATGGCCCCAGCATTTT

len: 12
abundance: NA
d_gene: NA
v_gene: TRBV20-1
j_gene: TRBJ2-1
CDR3aa: CSARVRWNEQFF
CDR3nt: TGCAGTGCTCGCGTCAGGTGGAATGAGCAGTTCTTC

len: 15
abundance: NA
d_gene: TRBD2
v_gene: TRBV7-9
j_gene: TRBJ2-2
CDR3aa: CASSSVAGEAGELFF
CDR3nt: TGTGCCAGCAGCTCCGTAGCGGGAGAGGCCGGGGAGCTGTTTTTT

len: 14
abundance: NA
d_gene: TRBD1
v_gene: TRBV6-1
j_gene: TRBJ2-7
CDR3aa: CASSQTGFPYEQYF
CDR3nt: TGTGCCAGCAGTCAGACAGGGTTCCCCTACGAGCAGTACTTC

len: 13
abundance: few
d_gene: NA
v_gene: TRBV2
j_gene: TRBJ2-1
CDR3aa: CASSFSPDNEQFF
CDR3nt: TGTGCCAGTTCTTTTTCCCCCGACAATGAGCAGTTCTTC

len: 13
abundance: NA
d_gene: NA
v_gene: TRBV12-3/TRBV12-4
j_gene: TRBJ1-1
CDR3aa: CASSRTVNTEAFF
CDR3nt: TGTGCCAGCAGCCGGACGGTGAACACTGAAGCTTTCTTT

len: 11
abundance: few
d_gene: NA
v_gene: TRBV28
j_gene: TRBJ2-7
CDR3aa: CASSNQYEQYF
CDR3nt: TGTGCCAGCAGTAACCAGTACGAGCAGTACTTC

len: 17
abundance: NA
d_gene: NA
v_gene: TRBV7-9
j_gene: TRBJ1-1
CDR3aa: CASSSHRDDLMNTEAFF
CDR3nt: TGTGCCAGCAGCTCACACAGGGACGATTTGATGAACACTGAAGCTTTCTTT

len: 13
abundance: few
d_gene: NA
v_gene: TRBV9
j_gene: TRBJ2-5
CDR3aa: CASSPRVGYTQYF
CDR3nt: TGTGCCAGCAGCCCTCGGGTGGGATATACCCAGTACTTC

len: 15
abundance: few
d_gene: NA
v_gene: TRBV5-6
j_gene: TRBJ2-1
CDR3aa: CASSLQGLSYNEQFF
CDR3nt: TGTGCCAGCAGCTTACAGGGCCTCTCCTACAATGAGCAGTTCTTC

len: 13
abundance: NA
d_gene: NA
v_gene: TRBV6-2/TRBV6-3
j_gene: TRBJ1-2
CDR3aa: CASSRAGNYGYTF
CDR3nt: TGTGCCAGCAGTCGGGCAGGGAACTATGGCTACACCTTC

len: 14
abundance: NA
d_gene: NA
v_gene: TRBV6-2/TRBV6-3
j_gene: TRBJ1-6
CDR3aa: CASRITGYGSPLHF
CDR3nt: TGTGCCAGCAGAATTACAGGGTACGGTTCACCCCTCCACTTT

len: 15
abundance: NA
d_gene: TRBD2
v_gene: TRBV28
j_gene: TRBJ2-1
CDR3aa: CASNQGTSPPNEQFF
CDR3nt: TGTGCCAGCAATCAAGGGACTAGCCCACCAAATGAGCAGTTCTTC

len: 16
abundance: NA
d_gene: TRBD2
v_gene: TRBV2
j_gene: TRBJ2-3
CDR3aa: CASSEFSGRLSDTQYF
CDR3nt: TGTGCCAGCAGTGAATTTAGCGGGAGGCTTTCAGATACGCAGTATTTT

len: 14
abundance: NA
d_gene: TRBD1
v_gene: TRBV10-3
j_gene: TRBJ1-2
CDR3aa: CAISDGQGSSGYTF
CDR3nt: TGTGCCATCAGTGACGGACAGGGCAGCTCCGGCTACACCTTC

len: 17
abundance: few
d_gene: TRBD1
v_gene: TRBV6-4
j_gene: TRBJ1-1
CDR3aa: CASIEAFQGAQGTEAFF
CDR3nt: TGTGCCAGCATTGAAGCGTTCCAGGGGGCCCAGGGCACTGAAGCTTTCTTT

len: 12
abundance: NA
d_gene: NA
v_gene: TRBV6-1
j_gene: TRBJ2-3
CDR3aa: CASSTGFDTQYF
CDR3nt: TGTGCCAGCAGTACAGGATTCGATACGCAGTATTTT

len: 14
abundance: medium-sized
d_gene: NA
v_gene: TRBV9
j_gene: TRBJ2-6
CDR3aa: CASSPAFGANVLTF
CDR3nt: TGTGCCAGCAGCCCCGCTTTTGGGGCCAACGTCCTGACTTTC

len: 13
abundance: many
d_gene: NA
v_gene: TRBV27
j_gene: TRBJ1-2
CDR3aa: CASKGFLEQGYTF
CDR3nt: TGTGCCAGCAAGGGGTTCTTGGAACAGGGCTACACCTTC

len: 16
abundance: few
d_gene: TRBD1
v_gene: TRBV24-1
j_gene: TRBJ2-3
CDR3aa: CATSDPGQAGTDTQYF
CDR3nt: TGTGCCACCAGTGACCCCGGACAGGCGGGCACAGATACGCAGTATTTT

len: 14
abundance: few
d_gene: NA
v_gene: TRBV7-2
j_gene: TRBJ1-5
CDR3aa: CASSQTGSNQPQHF
CDR3nt: TGTGCCAGCAGCCAGACAGGTAGCAATCAGCCCCAGCATTTT

len: 16
abundance: few
d_gene: NA
v_gene: TRBV6-4
j_gene: TRBJ2-1
CDR3aa: CASSPNSGRGYNEQFF
CDR3nt: TGTGCCAGCAGTCCCAATAGCGGCCGGGGGTACAATGAGCAGTTCTTC

len: 17
abundance: NA
d_gene: TRBD1
v_gene: TRBV6-5
j_gene: TRBJ1-6
CDR3aa: CASSYIRTGVSNSPLHF
CDR3nt: TGTGCCAGCAGTTACATCAGGACAGGGGTATCTAATTCACCCCTCCACTTT

len: 15
abundance: few
d_gene: TRBD2
v_gene: TRBV6-2/TRBV6-3
j_gene: TRBJ2-5
CDR3aa: CASTLAGGRKETQYF
CDR3nt: TGTGCCAGCACACTAGCGGGAGGCCGAAAAGAGACCCAGTACTTC

len: 19
abundance: many
d_gene: NA
v_gene: TRBV6-1
j_gene: TRBJ2-1
CDR3aa: CAITGWGLGSLLFRDEQFF
CDR3nt: TGTGCCATCACCGGCTGGGGGTTGGGGAGTTTACTGTTTCGCGATGAGCAGTTCTTC

len: 15
abundance: NA
d_gene: TRBD1
v_gene: TRBV28
j_gene: TRBJ2-2
CDR3aa: CASSSPDRGTGELFF
CDR3nt: TGTGCCAGCAGTTCCCCGGACAGGGGAACCGGGGAGCTGTTTTTT

len: 14
abundance: NA
d_gene: TRBD2
v_gene: TRBV6-2/TRBV6-3
j_gene: TRBJ2-7
CDR3aa: CASAGRASSYEQYF
CDR3nt: TGTGCCAGCGCCGGGAGGGCCAGTTCGTACGAGCAGTACTTC

len: 18
abundance: few
d_gene: NA
v_gene: TRBV5-1
j_gene: TRBJ2-3
CDR3aa: CASSLVGQGSTFTDTQYF
CDR3nt: TGCGCCAGCAGCTTGGTAGGGCAGGGGTCAACCTTCACAGATACGCAGTATTTT

len: 14
abundance: few
d_gene: NA
v_gene: TRBV20-1
j_gene: TRBJ2-7
CDR3aa: CSASRGLPGYEQYF
CDR3nt: TGCAGTGCTAGTCGAGGGTTACCCGGGTACGAGCAGTACTTC

len: 16
abundance: NA
d_gene: TRBD2
v_gene: TRBV6-2/TRBV6-3
j_gene: TRBJ2-6
CDR3aa: CASIPRGGAEANVLTF
CDR3nt: TGTGCCAGCATTCCCCGGGGGGGCGCTGAGGCGAACGTCCTGACTTTC

len: 15
abundance: few
d_gene: NA
v_gene: TRBV12-3/TRBV12-4
j_gene: TRBJ2-2
CDR3aa: CASSLKGVNTGELFF
CDR3nt: TGTGCCAGCAGTTTGAAGGGGGTGAACACCGGGGAGCTGTTTTTT

len: 15
abundance: few
d_gene: NA
v_gene: TRBV24-1
j_gene: TRBJ1-5
CDR3aa: CATSDSGQPNQPQHF
CDR3nt: TGTGCCACCAGTGATTCAGGACAGCCGAATCAGCCCCAGCATTTT

len: 14
abundance: few
d_gene: NA
v_gene: TRBV7-9
j_gene: TRBJ2-2
CDR3aa: CASSLGENTGELFF
CDR3nt: TGTGCCAGCAGCTTGGGGGAAAACACCGGGGAGCTGTTTTTT

len: 14
abundance: medium-sized
d_gene: NA
v_gene: TRBV5-1
j_gene: TRBJ2-7
CDR3aa: CASSLGTANYEQYF
CDR3nt: TGCGCCAGCAGCTTGGGGACAGCCAACTACGAGCAGTACTTC

len: 13
abundance: NA
d_gene: NA
v_gene: TRBV28
j_gene: TRBJ1-6
CDR3aa: CASREDSNSPLHF
CDR3nt: TGTGCCAGCAGAGAGGACAGTAATTCACCCCTCCACTTT

len: 17
abundance: NA
d_gene: TRBD2
v_gene: TRBV27
j_gene: TRBJ2-7
CDR3aa: CASSAYSGTGGPREQYF
CDR3nt: TGTGCCAGCAGTGCCTATAGCGGAACGGGAGGGCCCCGGGAGCAGTACTTC

len: 14
abundance: few
d_gene: NA
v_gene: TRBV19
j_gene: TRBJ2-3
CDR3aa: CASSTNLRADTQYF
CDR3nt: TGTGCCAGTAGTACCAACCTCAGGGCAGATACGCAGTATTTT

len: 14
abundance: NA
d_gene: TRBD1
v_gene: TRBV27
j_gene: TRBJ2-7
CDR3aa: CASSSQGQGYEQYF
CDR3nt: TGTGCCAGCAGTTCCCAGGGACAGGGCTACGAGCAGTACTTC

len: 15
abundance: NA
d_gene: NA
v_gene: TRBV28
j_gene: TRBJ1-2
CDR3aa: CASRGLGGLNYGYTF
CDR3nt: TGTGCCAGCAGGGGGTTGGGGGGGCTAAACTATGGCTACACCTTC

len: 14
abundance: NA
d_gene: NA
v_gene: TRBV27
j_gene: TRBJ2-5
CDR3aa: CASSLGPGQETQYF
CDR3nt: TGTGCCAGCAGTTTAGGGCCGGGGCAAGAGACCCAGTACTTC

len: 11
abundance: few
d_gene: NA
v_gene: TRBV6-2/TRBV6-3
j_gene: TRBJ1-2
CDR3aa: CASSRLDHYTF
CDR3nt: TGTGCCAGCAGCCGTCTCGACCACTACACCTTC

len: 15
abundance: few
d_gene: TRBD2
v_gene: TRBV6-1
j_gene: TRBJ2-2
CDR3aa: CASSEGLAGAGELFF
CDR3nt: TGTGCCAGCAGTGAAGGACTAGCGGGAGCCGGGGAGCTGTTTTTT

len: 16
abundance: few
d_gene: TRBD2
v_gene: TRBV27
j_gene: TRBJ2-3
CDR3aa: CASTSRLAGATDTQYF
CDR3nt: TGTGCCAGCACTTCCCGACTAGCGGGAGCAACGGATACGCAGTATTTT

len: 18
abundance: many
d_gene: TRBD1
v_gene: TRBV30
j_gene: TRBJ1-2
CDR3aa: CAWRAMRGGIWTGDGYTF
CDR3nt: TGTGCCTGGAGGGCGATGAGGGGGGGGATCTGGACAGGGGATGGCTACACCTTC

len: 12
abundance: NA
d_gene: TRBD1
v_gene: TRBV10-2
j_gene: TRBJ1-2
CDR3aa: CASSTGNYGYTF
CDR3nt: TGCGCCAGCTCGACAGGGAACTATGGCTACACCTTC

len: 14
abundance: NA
d_gene: TRBD2
v_gene: TRBV29-1
j_gene: TRBJ2-1
CDR3aa: CSVSTSGSYDEQFF
CDR3nt: TGCAGCGTTTCGACTAGCGGGAGTTATGATGAGCAGTTCTTC

len: 18
abundance: NA
d_gene: NA
v_gene: TRBV5-1
j_gene: TRBJ2-7
CDR3aa: CASSLFGGQQGISYEQYF
CDR3nt: TGCGCCAGCAGCCTATTTGGGGGGCAACAGGGGATAAGCTACGAGCAGTACTTC

len: 13
abundance: NA
d_gene: NA
v_gene: TRBV20-1
j_gene: TRBJ2-7
CDR3aa: CSATYRHPYEQYF
CDR3nt: TGCAGTGCTACCTACAGGCACCCCTACGAGCAGTACTTC

len: 14
abundance: few
d_gene: NA
v_gene: TRBV5-1
j_gene: TRBJ2-3
CDR3aa: CASSGTLSTDTQYF
CDR3nt: TGCGCCAGCAGCGGGACTTTGAGCACAGATACGCAGTATTTT

len: 14
abundance: few
d_gene: NA
v_gene: TRBV11-3
j_gene: TRBJ1-3
CDR3aa: CASSFSLSGNTIYF
CDR3nt: TGTGCCAGCAGCTTTTCTCTCTCTGGAAACACCATATATTTT

len: 12
abundance: few
d_gene: TRBD1
v_gene: TRBV12-5
j_gene: TRBJ2-7
CDR3aa: CAKTGGWYEQYF
CDR3nt: TGTGCTAAAACAGGGGGCTGGTACGAGCAGTACTTC

len: 14
abundance: medium-sized
d_gene: NA
v_gene: TRBV29-1
j_gene: TRBJ1-3
CDR3aa: CSGGDYNSGNTIYF
CDR3nt: TGCAGCGGGGGAGATTACAACTCTGGAAACACCATATATTTT

len: 17
abundance: few
d_gene: TRBD2
v_gene: TRBV7-3
j_gene: TRBJ2-1
CDR3aa: CASSRWGAGGPYNEQFF
CDR3nt: TGTGCCAGCAGCCGGTGGGGGGCGGGAGGACCCTACAATGAGCAGTTCTTC

len: 16
abundance: medium-sized
d_gene: NA
v_gene: TRBV5-8
j_gene: TRBJ2-7
CDR3aa: CASIQPSGTASYEQYF
CDR3nt: TGTGCCAGCATCCAGCCCTCCGGGACGGCCTCCTACGAGCAGTACTTC

len: 15
abundance: few
d_gene: NA
v_gene: TRBV28
j_gene: TRBJ2-5
CDR3aa: CASSRPSALEETQYF
CDR3nt: TGTGCCAGCAGTCGGCCTAGTGCTCTTGAAGAGACCCAGTACTTC

len: 15
abundance: few
d_gene: TRBD1
v_gene: TRBV20-1
j_gene: TRBJ1-1
CDR3aa: CSARDPDRGNTEAFF
CDR3nt: TGCAGTGCTAGAGACCCCGACAGGGGGAACACTGAAGCTTTCTTT

len: 12
abundance: few
d_gene: NA
v_gene: TRBV19
j_gene: TRBJ2-1
CDR3aa: CASSIIGNEQFF
CDR3nt: TGTGCCAGTAGTATCATCGGCAATGAGCAGTTCTTC

len: 15
abundance: NA
d_gene: NA
v_gene: TRBV12-3/TRBV12-4
j_gene: TRBJ2-6
CDR3aa: CASSLGSAGANVLTF
CDR3nt: TGTGCCAGCAGTTTAGGTTCAGCTGGGGCCAACGTCCTGACTTTC

len: 14
abundance: NA
d_gene: TRBD1
v_gene: TRBV28
j_gene: TRBJ2-7
CDR3aa: CASSFWDRAYEQYF
CDR3nt: TGTGCCAGCAGTTTCTGGGACAGGGCCTACGAGCAGTACTTC

len: 15
abundance: NA
d_gene: NA
v_gene: TRBV12-3/TRBV12-4
j_gene: TRBJ1-1
CDR3aa: CASSSRQGSVGSAFF
CDR3nt: TGTGCCAGCAGTTCGCGCCAGGGTTCCGTAGGTAGCGCTTTCTTT